These 13 T cell receptor beta chains originate from one sample sequenced in a study of cytomegalovirus exposure and HLA in healthy donors. 60 Vbeta and 13 Jbeta primers were used in PCR. Sequencing was performed with immunoSEQ multiplex PCR; in TCRdb, only in-frame clones are kept and a portion is missing. The sample records 150,000 to 200,000 clones, roughly 85% being singletons. The sequenced sample consisted of PBMCs. These receptors came from a woman aged 45-60 years in good health and CMV-seronegative.

The chain carries TRBV1 and TRBJ2-7; TRBD2, as called in the table, went unchecked against the DNA. TRBV1 is flagged as a pseudogene. The CDR3 loop spans 19 amino acids. The CDR3 DNA sequence: TGCACCAGCAGCCAAGATCTCCTCCTCTTGACTAGCGGGATAAACGAGCAGTACTTC. Encoded protein: CTSSQDLLLLTSGINEQYF.

The genes are TRBV18 and TRBJ2-3; 8 nucleotides match TRBD1. The germline gives CDR1 KGHSH, CDR2 LQKENI. V trimming: 2 bases; J trimming: 4 bases; junction bases outside the gene matches: 5. CDR3 length: 15 residues. The CDR3 here is CASSPGTGGADTQYF. CDR3 DNA: TGTGCCAGCTCACCAGGGACAGGAGGCGCAGATACGCAGTATTTT.

The CDR3 nucleotides are TGCAGCGCAAGGAAAGGGACAAAGTATAGAGGACAGTACTACGAGCAGTACTTC. Translation gives CSARKGTKYRGQYYEQYF. V usage is TRBV29-1 and J usage is TRBJ2-7, with a weak D call TRBD1 (6 bases). The CDR3 has 18 residues. Trimming cost V 7 bases and J 3 bases, with 31 bases left between them. Looked up from germline, CDR1 is SQVTM and CDR2 is ANQGSEA.

The rearrangement uses TRBV7-2 and TRBJ2-7; the match to TRBD2 covers 7 bases. Per germline, CDR1 SGHTA and CDR2 FQGNSA. The V segment lost 4 bases and the J segment 2 bases; nucleotides outside the gene matches: 8. CDR3 length: 15 amino acids. CDR3 amino acids: CASSSQAGPTYEQYF. CDR3 bases: TGTGCCAGCAGCTCCCAAGCGGGACCCACCTACGAGCAGTACTTC.

V is TRBV21-1 and J is TRBJ2-7; TRBD1, the table's D call, lacks a check against the DNA. TRBV21-1 is noted as a pseudogene. The CDR3 runs to 18 residues. In nucleotides, the CDR3 is TGTGCCAGCAGCAAAAGTATGGGGCAGACCACTTACTCCTACGAGCAGTACTTC. Amino acid sequence: CASSKSMGQTTYSYEQYF.

This clone was counted between two and nine times. The rearrangement uses TRBV15 and TRBJ1-5; 10 bases are a match to TRBD1. Germline loops: CDR1 LNHNV, CDR2 YYDKDF (reference sequence). This CDR3 is 18 amino acids long. V dropped 8 bases and J dropped 6; count of bases not matched to a gene: 19. The CDR3 DNA is TGTGCCACCGAGAGGGACAGGGGTGGGGGTGTGGGAAGTCAGCCCCAGCATTTT. Amino acid sequence: CATERDRGGGVGSQPQHF.

The V gene is TRBV9, the J gene TRBJ2-3, with 7 positions matching TRBD2. The CDR3 has 16 amino acids. Trimming at V came to 0 bases and at J to 3 bases, leaving 7 bases not matched to a gene. From germline, CDR1 is SGDLS and CDR2 YYNGEE. In DNA form, the CDR3 reads TGTGCCAGCAGCGTAGTCGCGGGAGTGAGTACAGATACGCAGTATTTT. It codes for CASSVVAGVSTDTQYF.

The sample holds one count of this clone. The V call is TRBV6-1, the J call TRBJ1-2; D not resolved. The CDR3 extends over 15 amino acids. Trimming left V 5 bases short and J 2 bases short, with 15 bases between. Germline V CDR1 and CDR2: MNHNS, SASEGT. The CDR3 DNA reads as TGTGCCAGCAGTCCGGGCCTCCCTAGCAACTATGGCTACACCTTC. Its protein is CASSPGLPSNYGYTF.

The J gene is TRBJ2-5, the V gene TRBV19; TRBD1 is a possible D gene (6 bases). Between the trimmed V and J ends, which lost 3 bases and 2 bases, there was a span of 16 bases. Germline V lookup: CDR1 LNHDA, CDR2 SQIVND (reference sequence). The length of the CDR3 is 16 residues. The CDR3 region has the DNA TGTGCCAGTAGTATTAGGGGTCAGGGGCTACAAGAGACCCAGTACTTC. It specifies CASSIRGQGLQETQYF.

The chain uses TRBV19 and TRBJ1-2; D call uncertain. The CDR3 sequence is 17 residues long. Between the trimmed V and J ends, which lost 5 bases and 4 bases, there was a span of 23 bases. Looked up from germline, CDR1 is LNHDA and CDR2 is SQIVND (reference sequence). The CDR3 region has the DNA TGTGCCAGTAGTGCCTGGGCCGTCGATGCCCGGGGCTATGGCTACACCTTC. Its protein product is CASSAWAVDARGYGYTF.

V and J are TRBV30 and TRBJ2-7; 7 bases fit TRBD2. The CDR3 contains 14 residues. The ends lost 0 bases at V and 7 bases at J; junction bases unmatched: 9. CDR1 is GTSNPN, CDR2 SVGIG, per germline (reference sequence). The CDR3 sequence: CAWSVLPGGGEQYF. In nucleotides, the CDR3 is TGTGCCTGGAGTGTACTTCCGGGAGGCGGAGAGCAGTACTTC.

The chain has TRBV6-1 and TRBJ1-1; 8 nucleotides agree with TRBD1. CDR1 MNHNS and CDR2 SASEGT come from the germline V gene. With 4 bases clipped from V and 5 bases from J, the junction kept 6 bases outside the gene matches. This CDR3 has 14 residues. CDR3 in amino acids: CASSVDRGGTEAFF. The CDR3 DNA is TGTGCCAGCAGTGTAGACAGGGGAGGAACTGAAGCTTTCTTT.

This clone was recorded only once. The chain is built from TRBV19 and TRBJ2-1, with TRBD2 identical over 7 bases. Germline V gene lookup returns CDR1 LNHDA and CDR2 SQIVND (reference sequence). V gave up 8 bases and J gave up 6 bases; unmatched junction bases: 10. The CDR3 length is 14 residues. For the CDR3, the DNA is TGTGCCAGTGCTTGGGCGGGAGTAGGCAATGAGCAGTTCTTC. It codes for CASAWAGVGNEQFF.